This T cell receptor beta chain was obtained from a study of control samples from healthy donors and cancer patients. The table came from immunoSEQ multiplex PCR; TCRdb's copy has only in-frame clones and leaves some out. The top ten clones hold roughly 1.6% of a sample with around 200,000 clones, about nine tenths of them seen once. The germline V gene encodes CDR1 SGHKS and CDR2 YYEKEE (reference sequence). The CDR3 has 15 amino acids. With V trimmed by 4 bases and J by 4 bases, 6 bases remained unmatched. The rearrangement uses TRBV5-5 and TRBJ2-2, with 8 positions matching TRBD1. The specimen was blood. The receptor comes from a woman in her 30s in good health. Here the CDR3 reads CASSLSQGATGELFF. Written as DNA, the CDR3 is TGTGCCAGCAGCCTATCCCAGGGGGCCACCGGGGAGCTGTTTTTT.